These T cell receptor beta chains were read from a single sample in a study of T-cell memory formation after mild COVID-19. TCRdb redid the calling of the 5' RACE reads with MiXCR, one entry per CDR3 protein. In the table there are over 150,000 distinct CDR3 sequences, over 20% of which are singletons. Material for sequencing was PBMCs or a T cell subset sorted from them (not recorded which). These receptors all stem from an adult woman who had mild COVID-19 (a few samples of this study predate the infection). Cell type and time point are not known. CDR3s include the opening cysteine and the closing phenylalanine or tryptophan. D genes are given only for firm matches. Size values are once, few and many counts, or a class for expanded clones, and some rows have none.

CDR3nt	CDR3aa	d_gene	j_gene	abundance	v_gene
TGTGCCAGCAGCCTTATCCAGGGTAATGAGCAGTTCTTC	CASSLIQGNEQFF	-	TRBJ2-1	-	TRBV6-5
TGTGCCAGCGTCCCCTCGGAAACAGATACGCAGTATTTT	CASVPSETDTQYF	-	TRBJ2-3	-	TRBV2
TGTGCCACCAGTGACCTAGAGAGGAATGAGCAGTTCTTC	CATSDLERNEQFF	-	TRBJ2-1	-	TRBV24-1
TGTGCCAGCAGTTCCCTAGGACTAGCCGCAGATACGCAGTATTTT	CASSSLGLAADTQYF	TRBD2	TRBJ2-3	few	TRBV6-2/TRBV6-3
TGTGCCAGAGCCCCTACCAGGGGACAGCGATCCGACGAGCAGTACTTC	CARAPTRGQRSDEQYF	TRBD1	TRBJ2-7	few	TRBV12-3/TRBV12-4
TGTGCCAGCTCAATTAAGGCGGGAGGGTATGAGCAGTTCTTC	CASSIKAGGYEQFF	TRBD2	TRBJ2-1	few	TRBV19
TGTGCCATCAGTGGATTAGCGGGGAGTTCGCACGAGCAGTACTTC	CAISGLAGSSHEQYF	TRBD2	TRBJ2-7	-	TRBV10-3
TGTGCCAGCAGCTTAGGAACCGGGGAGGGCTACACCTTC	CASSLGTGEGYTF	-	TRBJ1-2	-	TRBV7-9
TGCGCCAGCAGCCGCCTCGCGGGGTCCGAGCAGACCCAGTACTTC	CASSRLAGSEQTQYF	-	TRBJ2-5	-	TRBV4-3
TGCAGCGTTGTCGCAGGAGGATACGGGGAGCTGTTTTTT	CSVVAGGYGELFF	-	TRBJ2-2	-	TRBV29-1
TGTGCCAGCAGCTCCCAGCGGGGGGGTCGGTTGGAGCAGTACTTC	CASSSQRGGRLEQYF	TRBD2	TRBJ2-7	few	TRBV7-6
TGCGCCAGCAGCACATATCCAGGTGAAGATACGCAGTATTTT	CASSTYPGEDTQYF	-	TRBJ2-3	-	TRBV5-1
TGTGCCAGCAGCCGGGGGGTGAACACCGGGGAGCTGTTTTTT	CASSRGVNTGELFF	TRBD2	TRBJ2-2	few	TRBV12-3/TRBV12-4
TGTGCCAGCAGCGCCCAACAGGGGAGTGAGCAGTTCTTC	CASSAQQGSEQFF	TRBD1	TRBJ2-1	-	TRBV13
TGTGCCAGCAGTTTAGTGGGGGACTACAATGAGCAGTTCTTC	CASSLVGDYNEQFF	-	TRBJ2-1	-	TRBV12-3/TRBV12-4
TGTGCCAGCAGTATGGCGGCCACCTACGAGCAGTACTTC	CASSMAATYEQYF	-	TRBJ2-7	-	TRBV27
TGTGCCAGCAGCTTAGCGACAGGGGGCCTCATCTCCTACGAGCAGTACTTC	CASSLATGGLISYEQYF	TRBD1	TRBJ2-7	few	TRBV11-2
TGTGCCAGCAGTTTAGGTTTTATAGGGACTAGCGGAGATACGCAGTATTTT	CASSLGFIGTSGDTQYF	TRBD2	TRBJ2-3	few	TRBV12-3/TRBV12-4
TGTGCCAGCAGTCCCGGGACAGGGAAAATCTTC	CASSPGTGKIF	TRBD1	TRBJ2-1	-	TRBV7-9
TGTGCCAGCAGCCAAGATAGGTGGGGACTAGAGGGCTACGAGCAGTACTTC	CASSQDRWGLEGYEQYF	TRBD2	TRBJ2-7	-	TRBV3-1
TGCGCCAGCAGCCAATCCAGGGTCACTGAAGCTTTCTTT	CASSQSRVTEAFF	-	TRBJ1-1	-	TRBV4-1
TGTGCCAGCAGGCAGGGGTACACCGGGGAGCTGTTTTTT	CASRQGYTGELFF	-	TRBJ2-2	-	TRBV6-6